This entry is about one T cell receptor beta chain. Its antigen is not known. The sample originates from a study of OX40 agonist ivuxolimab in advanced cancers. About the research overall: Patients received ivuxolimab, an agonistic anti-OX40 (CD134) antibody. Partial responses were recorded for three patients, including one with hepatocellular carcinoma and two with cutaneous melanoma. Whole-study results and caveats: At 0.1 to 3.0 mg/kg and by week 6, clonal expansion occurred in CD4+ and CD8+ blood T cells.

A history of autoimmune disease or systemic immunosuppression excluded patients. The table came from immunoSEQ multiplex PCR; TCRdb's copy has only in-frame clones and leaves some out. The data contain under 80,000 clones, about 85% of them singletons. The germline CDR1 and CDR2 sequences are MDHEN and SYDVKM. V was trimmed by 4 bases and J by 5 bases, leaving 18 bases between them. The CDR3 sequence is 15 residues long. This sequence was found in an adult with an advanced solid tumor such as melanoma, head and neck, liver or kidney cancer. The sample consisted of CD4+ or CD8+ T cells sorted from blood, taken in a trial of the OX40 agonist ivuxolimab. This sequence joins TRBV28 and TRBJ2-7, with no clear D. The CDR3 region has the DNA TGTGCCAGCAGTTACCGGGCCCCAAAAACCGACGAGCAGTACTTC. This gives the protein CASSYRAPKTDEQYF. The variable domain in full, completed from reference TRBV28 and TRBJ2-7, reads DVKVTQSSRYLVKRTGEKVFLECVQDMDHENMFWYRQDPGLGLRLIYFSYDVKMKEKGDIPEGYSVSREKKERFSLILESASTNQTSMYLCASSYRAPKTDEQYFGPGTRLTVT.